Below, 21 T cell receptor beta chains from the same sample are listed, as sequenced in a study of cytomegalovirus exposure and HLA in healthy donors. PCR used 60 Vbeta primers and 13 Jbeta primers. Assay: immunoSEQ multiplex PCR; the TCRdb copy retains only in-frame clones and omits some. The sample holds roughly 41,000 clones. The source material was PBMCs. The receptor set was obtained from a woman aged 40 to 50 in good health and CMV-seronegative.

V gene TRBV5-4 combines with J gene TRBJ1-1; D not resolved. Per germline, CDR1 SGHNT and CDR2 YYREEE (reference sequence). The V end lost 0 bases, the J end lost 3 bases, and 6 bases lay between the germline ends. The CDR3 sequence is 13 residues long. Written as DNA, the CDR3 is TGTGCCAGCAGCTTGGGGGCGTACACTGAAGCTTTCTTT. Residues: CASSLGAYTEAFF.

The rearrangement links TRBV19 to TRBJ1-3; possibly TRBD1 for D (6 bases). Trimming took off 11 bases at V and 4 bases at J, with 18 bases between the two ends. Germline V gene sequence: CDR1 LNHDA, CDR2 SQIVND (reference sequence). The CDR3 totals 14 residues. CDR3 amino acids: CASGLQGSGNTIYF. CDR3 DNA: TGTGCCTCGGGATTACAGGGCTCAGGAAACACCATATATTTT.

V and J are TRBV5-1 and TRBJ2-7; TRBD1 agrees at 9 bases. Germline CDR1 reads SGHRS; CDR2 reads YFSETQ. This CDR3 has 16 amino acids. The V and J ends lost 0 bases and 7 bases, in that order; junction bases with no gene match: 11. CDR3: CASSLAGGRQGEEQYF. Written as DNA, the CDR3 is TGCGCCAGCAGCTTGGCCGGTGGTAGACAGGGGGAGGAGCAGTACTTC.

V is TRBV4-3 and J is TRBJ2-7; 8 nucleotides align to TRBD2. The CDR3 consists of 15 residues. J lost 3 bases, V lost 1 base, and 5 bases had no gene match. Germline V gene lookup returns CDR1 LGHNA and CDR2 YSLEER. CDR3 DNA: TGCGCCAGCAGCCAAGGCAGCGGGAGCTACTACGAGCAGTACTTC. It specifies CASSQGSGSYYEQYF.

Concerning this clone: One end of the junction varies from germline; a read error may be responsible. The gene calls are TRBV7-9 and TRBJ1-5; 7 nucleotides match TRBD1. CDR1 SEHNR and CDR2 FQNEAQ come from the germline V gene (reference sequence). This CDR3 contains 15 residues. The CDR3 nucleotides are TGTGCCAGCAGCTCCGCCTCAGGGGGGAATCGGCCCCAGCATTTT. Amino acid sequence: CASSSASGGNRPQHF. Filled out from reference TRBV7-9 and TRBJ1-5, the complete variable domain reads DTGVSQNPRHKITKRGQNVTFRCDPISEHNRLYWYRQTLGQGPEFLTYFQNEAQLEKSRLLSDRFSAERPKGSFSTLEIQRTEQGDSAMYLCASSSASGGNRPQHFGDGTRLSIL.

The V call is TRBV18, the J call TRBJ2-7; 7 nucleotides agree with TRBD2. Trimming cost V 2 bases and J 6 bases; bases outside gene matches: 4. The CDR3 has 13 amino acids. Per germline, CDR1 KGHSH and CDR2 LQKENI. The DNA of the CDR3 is TGTGCCAGCTCACCAAATAGCGGGCCCGAGCAGTACTTC. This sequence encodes CASSPNSGPEQYF.

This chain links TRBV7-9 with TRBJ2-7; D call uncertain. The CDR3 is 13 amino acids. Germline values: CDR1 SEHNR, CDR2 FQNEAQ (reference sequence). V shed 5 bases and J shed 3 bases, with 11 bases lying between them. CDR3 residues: CASSPSGVYEQYF. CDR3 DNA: TGTGCCAGCAGCCCGTCTGGAGTCTACGAGCAGTACTTC.

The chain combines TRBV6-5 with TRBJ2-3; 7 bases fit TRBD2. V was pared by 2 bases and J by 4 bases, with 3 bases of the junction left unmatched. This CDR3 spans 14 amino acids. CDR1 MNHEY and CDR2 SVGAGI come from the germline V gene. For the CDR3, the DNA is TGTGCCAGCAGTTACGGCGGGAGTTCAGATACGCAGTATTTT. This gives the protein CASSYGGSSDTQYF.

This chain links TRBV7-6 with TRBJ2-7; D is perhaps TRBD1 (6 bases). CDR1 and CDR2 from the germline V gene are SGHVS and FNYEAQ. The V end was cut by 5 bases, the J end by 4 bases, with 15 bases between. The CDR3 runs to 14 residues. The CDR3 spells CASSLGAGPYEQYF. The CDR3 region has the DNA TGTGCCAGCAGCCTGGGGGCAGGGCCTTACGAGCAGTACTTC.

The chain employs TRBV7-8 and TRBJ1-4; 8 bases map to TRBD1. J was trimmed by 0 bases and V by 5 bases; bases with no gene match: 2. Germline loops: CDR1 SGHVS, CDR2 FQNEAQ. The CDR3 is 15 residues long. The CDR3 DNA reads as TGTGCCAGCAGCAACAGGGGGACAACTAATGAAAAACTGTTTTTT. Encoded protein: CASSNRGTTNEKLFF. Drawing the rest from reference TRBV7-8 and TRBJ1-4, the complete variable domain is GAGVSQSPRYKVAKRGQDVALRCDPISGHVSLFWYQQALGQGPEFLTYFQNEAQLDKSGLPSDRFFAERPEGSVSTLKIQRTQQEDSAVYLCASSNRGTTNEKLFFGSGTQLSVL.

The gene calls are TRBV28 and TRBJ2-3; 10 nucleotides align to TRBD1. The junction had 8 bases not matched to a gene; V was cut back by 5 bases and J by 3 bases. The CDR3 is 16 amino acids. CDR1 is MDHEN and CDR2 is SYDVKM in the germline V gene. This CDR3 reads CASSIGTGVITDTQYF. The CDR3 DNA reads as TGTGCCAGCAGTATAGGGACAGGGGTTATAACAGATACGCAGTATTTT.

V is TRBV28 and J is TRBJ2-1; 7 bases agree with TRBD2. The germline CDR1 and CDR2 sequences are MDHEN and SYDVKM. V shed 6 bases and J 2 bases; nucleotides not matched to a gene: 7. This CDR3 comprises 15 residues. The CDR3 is CASRQGGLPYNEQFF. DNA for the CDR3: TGTGCCAGCAGGCAGGGAGGGTTACCCTACAATGAGCAGTTCTTC.

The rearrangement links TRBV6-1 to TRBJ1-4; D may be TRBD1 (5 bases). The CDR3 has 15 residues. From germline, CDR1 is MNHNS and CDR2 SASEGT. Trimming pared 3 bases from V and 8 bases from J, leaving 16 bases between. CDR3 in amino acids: CASSEMGGKGEKLFF. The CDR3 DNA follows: TGTGCCAGCAGTGAGATGGGGGGTAAGGGAGAAAAACTGTTTTTT.

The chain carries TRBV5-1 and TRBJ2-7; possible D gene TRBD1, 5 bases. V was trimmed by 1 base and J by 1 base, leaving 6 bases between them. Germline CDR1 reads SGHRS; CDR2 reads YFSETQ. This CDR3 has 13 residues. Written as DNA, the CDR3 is TGCGCCAGCAGCTTGTGGACATCCTACGAGCAGTACTTC. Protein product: CASSLWTSYEQYF. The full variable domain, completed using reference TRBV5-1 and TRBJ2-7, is KAGVTQTPRYLIKTRGQQVTLSCSPISGHRSVSWYQQTPGQGLQFLFEYFSETQRNKGNFPGRFSGRQFSNSRSEMNVSTLELGDSALYLCASSLWTSYEQYFGPGTRLTVT.

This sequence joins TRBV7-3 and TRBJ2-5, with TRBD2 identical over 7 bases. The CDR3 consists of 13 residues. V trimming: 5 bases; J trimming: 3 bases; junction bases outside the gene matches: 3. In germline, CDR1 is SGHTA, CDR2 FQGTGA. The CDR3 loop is CASSRAGKETQYF. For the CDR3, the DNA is TGTGCCAGCAGCCGAGCGGGGAAAGAGACCCAGTACTTC. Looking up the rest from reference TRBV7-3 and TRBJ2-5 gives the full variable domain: GAGVSQTPSNKVTEKGKYVELRCDPISGHTALYWYRQSLGQGPEFLIYFQGTGAADDSGLPNDRFFAVRPEGSVSTLKIQRTERGDSAVYLCASSRAGKETQYFGPGTRLLVL.

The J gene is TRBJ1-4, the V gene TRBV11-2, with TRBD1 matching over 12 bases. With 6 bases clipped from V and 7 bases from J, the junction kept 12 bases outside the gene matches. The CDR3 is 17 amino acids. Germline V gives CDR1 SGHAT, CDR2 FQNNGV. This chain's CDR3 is CASRAGTGGRIGEKLFF. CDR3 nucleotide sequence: TGTGCCAGCAGGGCCGGGACAGGGGGCAGAATCGGTGAAAAACTGTTTTTT.

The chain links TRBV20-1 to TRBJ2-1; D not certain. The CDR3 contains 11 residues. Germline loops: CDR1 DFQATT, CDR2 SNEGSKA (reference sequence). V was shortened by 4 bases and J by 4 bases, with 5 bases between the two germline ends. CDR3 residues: CSANNYNEQFF. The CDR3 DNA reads TGCAGTGCTAATAATTACAATGAGCAGTTCTTC.

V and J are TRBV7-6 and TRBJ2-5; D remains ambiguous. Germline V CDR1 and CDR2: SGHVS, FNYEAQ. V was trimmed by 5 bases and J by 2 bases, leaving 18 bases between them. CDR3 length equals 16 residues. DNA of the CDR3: TGTGCCAGCAGCCCGAGCAGGCGATTAATTCAAGAGACCCAGTACTTC. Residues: CASSPSRRLIQETQYF. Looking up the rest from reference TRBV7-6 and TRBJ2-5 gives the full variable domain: GAGVSQSPRYKVTKRGQDVALRCDPISGHVSLYWYRQALGQGPEFLTYFNYEAQQDKSGLPNDRFSAERPEGSISTLTIQRTEQRDSAMYRCASSPSRRLIQETQYFGPGTRLLVL.

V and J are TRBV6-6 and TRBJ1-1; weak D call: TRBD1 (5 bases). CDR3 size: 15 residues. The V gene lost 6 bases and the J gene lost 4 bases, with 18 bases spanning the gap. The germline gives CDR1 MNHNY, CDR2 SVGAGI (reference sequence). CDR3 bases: TGTGCCAGCAGGGCCAATGGGGCTTGGACCACTGAAGCTTTCTTT. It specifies CASRANGAWTTEAFF.

The CDR3 coding sequence is TGTGCCAGCAGCGTAGAGATTTTTGACCAGGGAACAGCGAACACTGAAGCTTTCTTT. Translating it yields CASSVEIFDQGTANTEAFF. The chain has TRBV9 and TRBJ1-1; D possibly corresponds to TRBD1 (5 bases). Germline V lookup: CDR1 SGDLS, CDR2 YYNGEE. The V gene lost 0 bases and the J gene lost 1 base, with 22 bases spanning the gap. The CDR3 loop spans 19 amino acids.

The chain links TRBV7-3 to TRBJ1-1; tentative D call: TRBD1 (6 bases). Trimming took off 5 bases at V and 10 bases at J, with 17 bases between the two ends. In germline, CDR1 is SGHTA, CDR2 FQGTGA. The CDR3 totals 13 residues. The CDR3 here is CASSRIGGEGAFF. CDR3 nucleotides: TGTGCCAGCAGCCGTATAGGGGGGGAGGGAGCTTTCTTT. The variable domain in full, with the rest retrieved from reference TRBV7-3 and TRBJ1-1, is GAGVSQTPSNKVTEKGKYVELRCDPISGHTALYWYRQSLGQGPEFLIYFQGTGAADDSGLPNDRFFAVRPEGSVSTLKIQRTERGDSAVYLCASSRIGGEGAFFGQGTRLTVV.